This T cell receptor beta chain was sequenced during a study of T cell responses to AZD1222 COVID-19 vaccine. Assay used: immunoSEQ multiplex PCR; TCRdb lists only in-frame clones, some missing. The table shows 100,000 or so clones, with 80% to 95% occurring only once. V was cut by 1 base and J by 1 base, with 14 bases left in between. This CDR3 is built from 17 residues. Germline lookup yields CDR1 MGHRA and CDR2 YSYEKL. The TCR was taken from an adult in good health. The sample consisted of peripheral blood, taken on day 0 of AZD1222 vaccination. The chain has TRBV4-1 and TRBJ1-5; D is unresolved. DNA of the CDR3: TGCGCCAGCAGCCAAGTTGTTGGAGGCTCGAGCAATCAGCCCCAGCATTTT. Residues: CASSQVVGGSSNQPQHF.